This section outlines one T cell receptor beta chain sequence together with its context. The table lists this clonotype with a few counts. Its recognized antigen is unknown. Qualities for individual bases were not recorded, and no much larger clone is one base off. This entry is derived from a study of blood T cells in healthy people across ages (dated by TCRdb to between 2014 and 2016). Some background on the complete study: In model experiments, template switching captured about one uniquely barcoded TCR beta cDNA molecule for every two T cells. Age-related changes in TCR beta repertoire diversity were measured in the study by deep sequencing normalized with unique cDNA molecular identifiers. The study analyzed two additional independent replicas of 1 million unique cDNA reads from the same blood draw for two donors, one aged 18 to 29 and one aged 80 or older. The donors were split into four age groups: young (average 16 years), middle-aged (roughly 40), aged (roughly 65) and long-lived (roughly 80).

What the work shows at the level of the full study, not this receptor alone: Observed TCR beta diversity correlated strongly with the percentage of naive T cells measured by flow cytometry. Compared with the aged group, the long-lived group had more naive CD4+ T cells, fewer expanded clones and increased TCR diversity, suggesting age selection. Estimates of total diversity based on one million sequenced T cells were regarded as lower bounds and as underestimates. Since profiling was done on bulk unsorted PBMCs, naive and antigen-experienced compartments could not be conclusively compared. As age increased, observed TCR beta diversity per million T cells dropped in a roughly linear way, and a significant reduction was already evident by age approximately 40. The CMV infection status of donors was not known, potentially confounding age-related changes in expanded clonotypes.

The donors were under 40 Caucasian individuals from Russia, aged roughly 6 to 90 years, who were systemically healthy. Around 9.8 milliliters of peripheral blood were collected from each donor into EDTA-treated Vacutainer tubes. Ficoll-Paque density-gradient centrifugation was used to isolate PBMCs, with at least 6.5 million per sample. Total RNA, at least 6 micrograms per sample, was extracted from PBMCs with Trizol reagent. For every donor, flow cytometry on a PBMC aliquot measured the percentage of naive CD45RAhigh/CD27high T cells. The library was produced with 5' RACE. TCRdb names Illumina HiSeq 2500 as the instrument used. The second PCR ran for about 6 to 11 cycles and used a J-beta primer mix along with a sample-barcoded 5' primer. A unique molecular identifier was introduced onto each TCR beta cDNA molecule by a template-switch 5' adaptor carrying 12 random nucleotides. Each sample yielded at least 2.5 million CDR3-containing paired-end reads. First-strand cDNA was synthesized from all RNA with the Mint cDNA synthesis kit, primed by a TRBC-specific oligonucleotide. All cDNA was treated with uracil-DNA glycosylase and then went through a first 18-cycle PCR with the universal primers M1SS and BC2_uni_R. In the paper's pipeline: For normalization, 1 million high-quality reads, each with a distinct molecular identifier, were randomly selected from each sample. Reads sharing molecular identifiers were discarded rather than binned into consensus sequences. MiTCR, with a Q25 quality threshold and the strictest error-elimination algorithm, was used for CDR3 identification, clonotype clustering and error correction. Lower-bound total TCR beta diversity was estimated with a nonparametric unseen species model using Euler transformation. TCRdb handled the public reads itself, with Q25 trimming in fastp and clone calling in MiXCR, and kept productive beta chains. Each CDR3 protein appears once, grouped with its most common genes and DNA. These V and J calls derive from TCRdb rather than the authors' analysis. The sample data list roughly 800,000 distinct CDR3 sequences, and around 24% of these were observed just once. The ten largest clones take up 3% of the sample.

The CDR3 starts with the cysteine, ends with the phenylalanine, and has 13 residues. Only the CDR3 portion is preserved as DNA: 39 bases, with reading frame beginning at the first base. The germline V gene yields SGHRS for CDR1 and YFSETQ for CDR2. This same sample was also taken into another study, of T cells of mothers and their children. Per that second paper: Donors were nine systemically healthy Caucasian individuals: three mothers and their six children. cDNA synthesis consumed the entire amount of extracted RNA, loaded at 1.5 ug RNA in each 15 ul reaction. In the second PCR, the M1S primer added sample barcodes and 2-4 random nucleotides. Over 8.5 million TCR beta CDR3 reads came from each mother, compared with millions of reads from each child. Thymic selection shapes the output of TCR recombination in a similar way in related and unrelated pairs, and inherited differences have a minor effect. Related mother-child pairs always showed normalized repertoire overlap that was slightly higher than in unrelated mother-child pairs, though the difference was never significant. Persistent microchimeric T cell clones were not detected, at a sensitivity of 85 to 100 clones per million clonotypes. Deep NGS was used in the study to compare the TCR beta repertoires of mothers and children and to look for features that separate related mother-child pairs from unrelated individuals. On average, the children were about 10 +/- 4 years old, while the mothers were around 40 +/- 4 years old. After adapter ligation with NEBNext reagents, the libraries were sequenced on Illumina HiSeq 2000 with 100+100 nt paired-end reads. Mother and child libraries were prepared a month apart and sequenced in separate runs to prevent cross-contamination. Each donor had between roughly 450,000 and 2,100,000 distinct TCR beta clonotypes identified. Naive TCR beta clonotypes were estimated from low-frequency clonotypes matched to each donor's FACS-determined naive share, without sorting.

The V and J segments used are TRBV5-1 and TRBJ2-5, and TRBD1 may be the D gene, going by 5 matching bases. The J call may be incorrect, as the DNA end agrees better with TRBJ2-1. Sequencing input: blood. This clonotype originated in a boy younger than 18 in good health. The CDR3 protein is CASGHLSGNEQFF. The nucleotide sequence is TGCGCCAGCGGCCATCTATCAGGGAATGAGCAGTTCTTC.